A selection of T cell receptor beta chains follows, all from one sample in a study of T cells in narcolepsy. Assay: immunoSEQ multiplex PCR; the TCRdb copy retains only in-frame clones and omits some. The repertoire consists of 30,000 or so clones, with 80% to 90% occurring once and the leading ten covering roughly 0.99%. The sequenced sample consisted of CD45RA- memory CD4+ T cells from PBMCs. The origin of the receptors is a human donor with narcolepsy. Both conserved end residues are part of each CDR3. The D gene is left open where the match is weak. Some rows have no size entry. The others give once, few or many, or a class for an expanded clone.

NA,TRBV6-1,TRBJ2-3,TRBD2,CASRATSGGTDTQYF,TGTGCCAGCAGGGCGACTAGCGGGGGCACAGATACGCAGTATTTT
once,TRBV9,TRBJ2-1,NA,CASSVSGTLDGKQFF,TGTGCCAGCAGCGTAAGCGGGACACTCGACGGTAAGCAGTTCTTC
NA,TRBV19,TRBJ1-1,NA,CASSQSGPEAFF,TGTGCCAGTTCCCAAAGCGGGCCCGAAGCTTTCTTT
NA,TRBV30,TRBJ2-2,TRBD2,CAWRPVGGYAGELFF,TGTGCCTGGAGGCCCGTGGGAGGGTACGCCGGGGAGCTGTTTTTT
NA,TRBV7-8,TRBJ2-2,NA,CASSGRRDPGELFF,TGTGCCAGCAGTGGACGCAGGGATCCCGGGGAGCTGTTTTTT
NA,TRBV2,TRBJ2-2,NA,CASTRERGAGELFF,TGTGCCAGTACGAGGGAGAGAGGGGCCGGGGAGCTGTTTTTT
NA,TRBV28,TRBJ1-1,NA,CASSPEGTEAFF,TGTGCCAGCAGTCCGGAGGGGACCGAAGCTTTCTTT
NA,TRBV11-3,TRBJ2-5,TRBD1,CASSPGQGGGETQYF,TGTGCCAGCAGCCCAGGACAGGGAGGAGGAGAGACCCAGTACTTC
once,TRBV6-1,TRBJ2-5,NA,CASSEGLGQETQYF,TGTGCCAGCAGTGAAGGACTGGGCCAAGAGACCCAGTACTTC
NA,TRBV28,TRBJ2-7,NA,CASSSLGAAIYEQYF,TGTGCCAGCAGTTCCCTAGGCGCAGCTATCTACGAGCAGTACTTC
NA,TRBV18,TRBJ2-6,NA,CASSPRGASGANVLTF,TGTGCCAGCTCACCACGGGGTGCCTCTGGGGCCAACGTCCTGACTTTC